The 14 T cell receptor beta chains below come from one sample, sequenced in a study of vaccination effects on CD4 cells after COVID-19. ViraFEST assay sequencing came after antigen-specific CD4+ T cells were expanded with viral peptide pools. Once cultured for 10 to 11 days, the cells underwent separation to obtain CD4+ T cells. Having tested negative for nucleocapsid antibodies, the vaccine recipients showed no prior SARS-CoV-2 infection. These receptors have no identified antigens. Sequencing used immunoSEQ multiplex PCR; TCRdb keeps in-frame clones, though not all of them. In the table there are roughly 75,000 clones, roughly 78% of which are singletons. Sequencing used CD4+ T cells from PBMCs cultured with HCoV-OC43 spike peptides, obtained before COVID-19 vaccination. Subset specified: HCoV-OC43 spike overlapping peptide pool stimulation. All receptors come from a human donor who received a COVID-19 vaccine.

CDR3 region: CASRRGGGFAGELFF. The DNA of the CDR3 is TGTGCCAGCAGACGAGGCGGGGGGTTTGCCGGGGAGCTGTTTTTT. This chain joins TRBV2 and TRBJ2-2, with TRBD2 matching over 8 bases. V was clipped by 6 bases and J by 6 bases; unmatched bases: 9. This CDR3 spans 15 amino acids. The germline CDR1 and CDR2 sequences are SNHLY and FYNNEI.

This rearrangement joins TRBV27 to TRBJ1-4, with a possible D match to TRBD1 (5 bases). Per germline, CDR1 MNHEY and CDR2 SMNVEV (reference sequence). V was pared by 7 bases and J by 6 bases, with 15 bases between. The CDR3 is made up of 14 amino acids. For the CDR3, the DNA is TGTGCCAGCACTAATCAGGGTGGTTATGAAAAACTGTTTTTT. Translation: CASTNQGGYEKLFF.

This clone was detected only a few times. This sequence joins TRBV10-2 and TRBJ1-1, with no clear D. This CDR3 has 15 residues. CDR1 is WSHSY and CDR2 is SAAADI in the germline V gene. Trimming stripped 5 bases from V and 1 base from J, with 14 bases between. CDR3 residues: CASSRGSAENTEAFF. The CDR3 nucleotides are TGCGCCAGCAGTAGAGGTTCAGCGGAGAACACTGAAGCTTTCTTT.

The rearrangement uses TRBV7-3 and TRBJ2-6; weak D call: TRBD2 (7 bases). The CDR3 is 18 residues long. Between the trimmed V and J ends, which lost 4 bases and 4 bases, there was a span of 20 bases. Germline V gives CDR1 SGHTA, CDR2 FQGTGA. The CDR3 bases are TGTGCCAGCAGCTCCCTCGGACGGGGGGCGGCCGGGGCCAACGTCCTGACTTTC. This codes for CASSSLGRGAAGANVLTF.

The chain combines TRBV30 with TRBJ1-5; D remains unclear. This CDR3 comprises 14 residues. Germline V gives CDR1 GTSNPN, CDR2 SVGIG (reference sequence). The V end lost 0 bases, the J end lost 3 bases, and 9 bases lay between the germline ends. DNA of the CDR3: TGTGCCTGGAGTGTAACGCTTGTCAATCAGCCCCAGCATTTT. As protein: CAWSVTLVNQPQHF.

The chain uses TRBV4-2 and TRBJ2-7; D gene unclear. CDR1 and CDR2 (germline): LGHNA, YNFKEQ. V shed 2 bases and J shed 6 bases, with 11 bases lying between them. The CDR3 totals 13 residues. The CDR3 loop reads CASSQSPDGEQYV. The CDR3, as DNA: TGTGCCAGCAGCCAAAGTCCGGACGGCGAGCAGTACGTC.

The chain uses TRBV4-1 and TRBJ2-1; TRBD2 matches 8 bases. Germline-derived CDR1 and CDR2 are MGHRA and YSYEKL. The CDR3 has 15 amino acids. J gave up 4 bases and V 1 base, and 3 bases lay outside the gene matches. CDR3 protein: CASSQAGGGYNEQFF. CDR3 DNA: TGCGCCAGCAGCCAAGCGGGGGGGGGATACAATGAGCAGTTCTTC.

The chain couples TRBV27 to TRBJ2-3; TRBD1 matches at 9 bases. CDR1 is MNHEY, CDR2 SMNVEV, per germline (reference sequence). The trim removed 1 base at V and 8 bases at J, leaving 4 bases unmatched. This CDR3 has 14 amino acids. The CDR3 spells CASSLLGQGSTQYF. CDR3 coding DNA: TGTGCCAGCAGTTTATTGGGACAGGGTAGTACGCAGTATTTT.

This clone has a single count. CDR3 loop: CASSRQFSYEQYV. The CDR3 DNA reads TGTGCCAGCAGCAGACAATTCTCCTACGAGCAGTACGTC. This chain connects TRBV11-2 to TRBJ2-7, with D uncertain. The V and J ends lost 5 bases and 0 bases respectively, with 8 bases between them. This CDR3 contains 13 residues. Germline lookup yields CDR1 SGHAT and CDR2 FQNNGV.

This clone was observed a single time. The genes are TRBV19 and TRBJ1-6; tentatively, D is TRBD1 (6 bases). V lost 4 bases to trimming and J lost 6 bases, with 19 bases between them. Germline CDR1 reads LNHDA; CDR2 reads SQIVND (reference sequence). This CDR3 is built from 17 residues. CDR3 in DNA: TGTGCCAGTAGTAGGGGATTCTTCGGGGGGGCTAATTCACCCCTCCACTTT. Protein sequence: CASSRGFFGGANSPLHF.

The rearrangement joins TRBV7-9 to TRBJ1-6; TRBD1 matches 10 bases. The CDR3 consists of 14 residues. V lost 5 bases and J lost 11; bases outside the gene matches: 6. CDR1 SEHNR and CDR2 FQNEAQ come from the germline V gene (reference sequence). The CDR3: CASSIGQGVAPLHF. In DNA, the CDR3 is TGTGCCAGCAGCATCGGACAGGGGGTTGCACCCCTCCACTTT. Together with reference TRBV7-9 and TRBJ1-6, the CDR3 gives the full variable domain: DTGVSQNPRHKITKRGQNVTFRCDPISEHNRLYWYRQTLGQGPEFLTYFQNEAQLEKSRLLSDRFSAERPKGSFSTLEIQRTEQGDSAMYLCASSIGQGVAPLHFGNGTRLTVT.

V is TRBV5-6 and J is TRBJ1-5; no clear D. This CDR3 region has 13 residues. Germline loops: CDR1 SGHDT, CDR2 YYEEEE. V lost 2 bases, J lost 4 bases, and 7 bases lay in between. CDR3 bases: TGTGCCAGCAGCTTCGACGGGAATCAGCCCCAGCATTTT. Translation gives CASSFDGNQPQHF.

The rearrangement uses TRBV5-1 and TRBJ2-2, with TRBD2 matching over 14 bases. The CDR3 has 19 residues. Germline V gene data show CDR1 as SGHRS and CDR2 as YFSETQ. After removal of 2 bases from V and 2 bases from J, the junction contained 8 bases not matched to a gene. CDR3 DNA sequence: TGCGCCAGCAGCTTAATCGGACTAGCGGGGGGATTAAACACCGGGGAGCTGTTTTTT. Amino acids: CASSLIGLAGGLNTGELFF.

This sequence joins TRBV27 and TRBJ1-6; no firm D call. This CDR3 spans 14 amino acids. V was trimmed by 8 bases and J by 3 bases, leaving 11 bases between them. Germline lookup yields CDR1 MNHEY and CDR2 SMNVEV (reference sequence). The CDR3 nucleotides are TGTGCCAGCGAACAAACTTACTATAATTCACCCCTCCACTTT. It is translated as CASEQTYYNSPLHF.